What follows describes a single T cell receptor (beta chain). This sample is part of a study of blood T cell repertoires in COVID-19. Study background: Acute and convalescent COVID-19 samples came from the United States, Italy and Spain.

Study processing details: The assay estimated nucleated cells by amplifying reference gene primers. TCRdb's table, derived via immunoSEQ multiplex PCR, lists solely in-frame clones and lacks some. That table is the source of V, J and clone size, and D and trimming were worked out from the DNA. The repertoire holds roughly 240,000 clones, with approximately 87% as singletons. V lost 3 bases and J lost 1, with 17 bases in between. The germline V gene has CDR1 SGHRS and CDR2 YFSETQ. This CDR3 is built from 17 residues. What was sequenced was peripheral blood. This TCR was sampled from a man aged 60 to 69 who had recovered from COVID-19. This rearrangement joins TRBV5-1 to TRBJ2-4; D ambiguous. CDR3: CASSSGLGIRAKNIQYF. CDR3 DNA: TGCGCCAGCAGCTCCGGCCTGGGCATTCGCGCCAAAAACATTCAGTACTTC.